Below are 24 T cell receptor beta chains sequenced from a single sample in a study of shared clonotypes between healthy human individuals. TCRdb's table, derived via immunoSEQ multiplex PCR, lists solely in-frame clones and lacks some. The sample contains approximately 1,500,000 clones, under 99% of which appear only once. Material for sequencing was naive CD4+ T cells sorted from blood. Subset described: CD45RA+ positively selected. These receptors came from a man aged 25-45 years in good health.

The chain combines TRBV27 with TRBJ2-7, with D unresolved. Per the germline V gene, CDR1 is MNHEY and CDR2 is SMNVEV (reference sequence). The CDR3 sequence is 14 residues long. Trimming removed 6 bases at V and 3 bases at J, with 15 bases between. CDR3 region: CASSPSQTGYEQYF. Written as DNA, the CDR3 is TGTGCCAGCAGCCCATCCCAGACGGGCTACGAGCAGTACTTC.

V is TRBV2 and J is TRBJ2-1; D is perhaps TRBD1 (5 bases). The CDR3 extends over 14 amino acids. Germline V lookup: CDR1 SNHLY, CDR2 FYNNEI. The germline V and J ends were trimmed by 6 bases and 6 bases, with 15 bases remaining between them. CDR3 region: CASRGPLLTNEQFF. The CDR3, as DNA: TGTGCCAGCAGGGGGCCGTTGTTGACCAATGAGCAGTTCTTC.

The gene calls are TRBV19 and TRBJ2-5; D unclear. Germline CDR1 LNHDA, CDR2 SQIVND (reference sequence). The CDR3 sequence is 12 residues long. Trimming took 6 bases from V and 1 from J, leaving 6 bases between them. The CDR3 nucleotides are TGTGCCAGTAGAGACCCCCAAGAGACCCAGTACTTC. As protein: CASRDPQETQYF.

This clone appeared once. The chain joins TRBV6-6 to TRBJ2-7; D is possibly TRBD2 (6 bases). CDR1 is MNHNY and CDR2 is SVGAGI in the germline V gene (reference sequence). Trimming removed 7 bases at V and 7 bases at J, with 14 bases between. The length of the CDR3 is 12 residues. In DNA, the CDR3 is TGTGCCAGCACTCAAATGGGGGGAGAGCAGTACTTC. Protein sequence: CASTQMGGEQYF.

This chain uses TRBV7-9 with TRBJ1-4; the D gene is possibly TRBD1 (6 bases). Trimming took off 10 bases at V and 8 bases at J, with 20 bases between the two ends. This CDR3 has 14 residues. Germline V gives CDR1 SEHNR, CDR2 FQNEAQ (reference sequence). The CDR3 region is CAISEGGLGEKLFF. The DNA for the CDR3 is TGTGCCATCTCCGAGGGGGGGCTGGGAGAAAAACTGTTTTTT.

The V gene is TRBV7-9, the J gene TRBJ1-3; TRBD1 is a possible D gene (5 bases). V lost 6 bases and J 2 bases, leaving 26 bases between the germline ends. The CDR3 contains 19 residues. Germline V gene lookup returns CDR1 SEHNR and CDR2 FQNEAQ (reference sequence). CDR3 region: CASSISGRAQAVPGNTIYF. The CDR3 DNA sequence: TGTGCCAGCAGTATTAGTGGCAGGGCGCAGGCCGTTCCTGGAAACACCATATATTTT.

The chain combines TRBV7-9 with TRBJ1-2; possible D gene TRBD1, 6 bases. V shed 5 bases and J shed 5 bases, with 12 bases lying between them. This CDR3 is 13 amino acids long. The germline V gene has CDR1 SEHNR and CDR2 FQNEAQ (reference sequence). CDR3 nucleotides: TGTGCCAGCAGCCCCCGGACAGATTATGGCTACACCTTC. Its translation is CASSPRTDYGYTF.

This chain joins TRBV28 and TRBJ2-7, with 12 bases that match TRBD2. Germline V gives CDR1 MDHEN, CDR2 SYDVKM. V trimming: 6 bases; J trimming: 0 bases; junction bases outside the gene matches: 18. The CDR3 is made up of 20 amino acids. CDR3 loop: CASSWDWGQGLAGSSYEQYF. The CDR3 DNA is TGTGCCAGCAGCTGGGATTGGGGACAGGGACTAGCGGGTAGCTCCTACGAGCAGTACTTC.

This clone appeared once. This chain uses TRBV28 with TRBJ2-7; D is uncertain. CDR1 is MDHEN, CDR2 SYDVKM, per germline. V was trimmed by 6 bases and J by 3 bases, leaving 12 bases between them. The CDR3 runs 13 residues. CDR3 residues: CASSSAWDYEQYF. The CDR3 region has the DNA TGTGCCAGCAGCTCCGCCTGGGACTACGAGCAGTACTTC.

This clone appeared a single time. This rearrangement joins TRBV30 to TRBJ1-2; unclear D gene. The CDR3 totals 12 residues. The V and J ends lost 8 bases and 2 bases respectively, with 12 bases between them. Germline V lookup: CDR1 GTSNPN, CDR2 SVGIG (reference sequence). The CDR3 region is CAHRGVNYGYTF. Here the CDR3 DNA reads TGTGCCCACCGCGGGGTAAACTATGGCTACACCTTC.

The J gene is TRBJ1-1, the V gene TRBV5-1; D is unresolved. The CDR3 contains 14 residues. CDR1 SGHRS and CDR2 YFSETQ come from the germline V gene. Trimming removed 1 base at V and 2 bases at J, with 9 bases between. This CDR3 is CASSLYTKNTEAFF. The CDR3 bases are TGCGCCAGCAGCTTGTACACTAAAAACACTGAAGCTTTCTTT.

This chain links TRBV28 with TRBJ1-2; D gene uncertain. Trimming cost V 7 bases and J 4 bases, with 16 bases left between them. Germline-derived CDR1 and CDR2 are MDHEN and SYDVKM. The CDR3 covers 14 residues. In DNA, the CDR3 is TGTGCCAGCACCATTCGGACCCAGATCTATGGCTACACCTTC. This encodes CASTIRTQIYGYTF.

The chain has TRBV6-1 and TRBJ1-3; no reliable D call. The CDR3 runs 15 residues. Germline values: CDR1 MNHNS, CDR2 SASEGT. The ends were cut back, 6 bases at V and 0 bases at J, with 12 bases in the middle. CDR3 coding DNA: TGTGCCAGCAGATCGACCTTCGTCTCTGGAAACACCATATATTTT. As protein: CASRSTFVSGNTIYF.

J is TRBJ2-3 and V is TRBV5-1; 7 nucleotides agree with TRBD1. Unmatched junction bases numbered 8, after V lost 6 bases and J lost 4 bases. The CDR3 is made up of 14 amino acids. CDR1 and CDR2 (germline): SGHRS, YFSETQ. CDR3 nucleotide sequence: TGCGCCAGCAAAATCGCGACAGGGCCAGATACGCAGTATTTT. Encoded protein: CASKIATGPDTQYF.

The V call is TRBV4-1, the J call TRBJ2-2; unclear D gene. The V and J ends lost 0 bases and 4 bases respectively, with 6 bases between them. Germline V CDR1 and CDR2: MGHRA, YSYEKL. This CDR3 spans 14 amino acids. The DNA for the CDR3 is TGCGCCAGCAGCCAAGATAAGGTCACCGGGGAGCTGTTTTTT. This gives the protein CASSQDKVTGELFF.

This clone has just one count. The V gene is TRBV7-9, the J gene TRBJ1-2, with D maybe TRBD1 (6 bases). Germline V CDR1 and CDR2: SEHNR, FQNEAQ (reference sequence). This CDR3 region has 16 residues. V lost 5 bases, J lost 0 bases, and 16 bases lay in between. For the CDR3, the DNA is TGTGCCAGCAGCCCCCCGGGACGGACAGCTAACTATGGCTACACCTTC. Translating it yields CASSPPGRTANYGYTF. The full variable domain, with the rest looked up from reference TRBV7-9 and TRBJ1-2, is DTGVSQNPRHKITKRGQNVTFRCDPISEHNRLYWYRQTLGQGPEFLTYFQNEAQLEKSRLLSDRFSAERPKGSFSTLEIQRTEQGDSAMYLCASSPPGRTANYGYTFGSGTRLTVV.

CDR3 loop: CASSEGPGRGESGNTGELFF. CDR3 bases: TGTGCCAGCAGTGAAGGTCCTGGTAGAGGGGAGTCGGGAAACACCGGGGAGCTGTTTTTT. The rearrangement uses TRBV2 and TRBJ2-2, with D possibly called TRBD1 or TRBD2 (5 bases each). Per germline, CDR1 SNHLY and CDR2 FYNNEI. Trimming removed 1 base at V and 2 bases at J, with 23 bases between. This CDR3 comprises 20 residues.

This CDR3 is CASSPYWAQYF. In nucleotides, the CDR3 is TGTGCCAGCAGTCCGTATTGGGCGCAGTATTTT. The gene calls are TRBV2 and TRBJ2-3; D is unclear. Trimming took 5 bases from V and 10 from J, leaving 10 bases between them. CDR1 is SNHLY and CDR2 is FYNNEI in the germline V gene. The CDR3 sequence is 11 residues long.

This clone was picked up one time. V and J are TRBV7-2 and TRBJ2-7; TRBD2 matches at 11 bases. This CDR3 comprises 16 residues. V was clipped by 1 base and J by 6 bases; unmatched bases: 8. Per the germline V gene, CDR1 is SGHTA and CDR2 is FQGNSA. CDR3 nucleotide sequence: TGTGCCAGCAGCTTAGGGATGCTAGCGGGAGGTTTCGAGCAGTACTTC. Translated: CASSLGMLAGGFEQYF.

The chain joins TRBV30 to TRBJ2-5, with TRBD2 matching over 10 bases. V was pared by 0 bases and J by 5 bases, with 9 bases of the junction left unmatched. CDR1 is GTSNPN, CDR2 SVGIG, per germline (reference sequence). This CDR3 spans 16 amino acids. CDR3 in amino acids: CAWSVRTSGRPETQYF. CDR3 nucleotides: TGTGCCTGGAGTGTGCGGACTAGCGGACGGCCCGAGACCCAGTACTTC.

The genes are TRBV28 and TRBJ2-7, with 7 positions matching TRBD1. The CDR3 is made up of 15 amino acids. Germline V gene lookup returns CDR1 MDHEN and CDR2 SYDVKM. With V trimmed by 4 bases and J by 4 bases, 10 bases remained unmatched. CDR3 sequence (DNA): TGTGCCAGCAGTTCAGAGGCAGGGGGTAGGTACGAGCAGTACTTC. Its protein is CASSSEAGGRYEQYF. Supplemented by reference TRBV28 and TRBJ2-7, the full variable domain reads DVKVTQSSRYLVKRTGEKVFLECVQDMDHENMFWYRQDPGLGLRLIYFSYDVKMKEKGDIPEGYSVSREKKERFSLILESASTNQTSMYLCASSSEAGGRYEQYFGPGTRLTVT.

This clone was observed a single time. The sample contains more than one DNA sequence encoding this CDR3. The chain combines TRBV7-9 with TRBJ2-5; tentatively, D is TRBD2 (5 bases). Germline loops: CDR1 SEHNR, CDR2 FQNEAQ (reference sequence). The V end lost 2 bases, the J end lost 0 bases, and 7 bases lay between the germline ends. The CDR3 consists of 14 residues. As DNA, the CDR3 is TGTGCCAGCAGCTTAAGGAGGTACCAAGAGACCCAGTACTTC. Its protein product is CASSLRRYQETQYF.

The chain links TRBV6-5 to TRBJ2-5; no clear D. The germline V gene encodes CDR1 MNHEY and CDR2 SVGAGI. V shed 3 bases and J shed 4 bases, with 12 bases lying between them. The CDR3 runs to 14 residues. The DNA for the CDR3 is TGTGCCAGCAGTTATGGCCAGTATCGAGAGACCCAGTACTTC. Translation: CASSYGQYRETQYF.

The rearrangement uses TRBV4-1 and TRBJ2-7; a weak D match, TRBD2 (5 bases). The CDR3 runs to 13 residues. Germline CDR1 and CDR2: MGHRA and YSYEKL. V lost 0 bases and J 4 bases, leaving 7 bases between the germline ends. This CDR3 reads CASSQDWEYEQYF. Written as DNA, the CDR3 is TGCGCCAGCAGCCAAGATTGGGAGTACGAGCAGTACTTC.